This TCR beta chain was retrieved from a study of blood T cell repertoires in COVID-19. Clones were read by immunoSEQ multiplex PCR, and TCRdb kept only the in-frame ones, dropping some. The sample includes over 250,000 clones, around nine tenths of them seen just once. Germline CDR1 SGHNT, CDR2 YENEEA. This CDR3 is 12 amino acids long. Trimming pared 5 bases from V and 9 bases from J, leaving 13 bases between. Participants spanned ages about 18 to 100 years and resided in 20 to 25 US areas. Recovered Cohort 3 donors showed two negative PCRs, clearance, or symptom resolution. The sequence was obtained from a woman under 40 who had recovered from COVID-19. Sequenced input: PBMCs or T cells enriched from blood (not recorded which). The V call is TRBV11-3, the J call TRBJ1-2; a possible D gene is TRBD1 (6 bases). DNA of the CDR3: TGTGCCAGCAGCCGGGGGGCGGAGAGCTACACCTTC. As protein: CASSRGAESYTF.